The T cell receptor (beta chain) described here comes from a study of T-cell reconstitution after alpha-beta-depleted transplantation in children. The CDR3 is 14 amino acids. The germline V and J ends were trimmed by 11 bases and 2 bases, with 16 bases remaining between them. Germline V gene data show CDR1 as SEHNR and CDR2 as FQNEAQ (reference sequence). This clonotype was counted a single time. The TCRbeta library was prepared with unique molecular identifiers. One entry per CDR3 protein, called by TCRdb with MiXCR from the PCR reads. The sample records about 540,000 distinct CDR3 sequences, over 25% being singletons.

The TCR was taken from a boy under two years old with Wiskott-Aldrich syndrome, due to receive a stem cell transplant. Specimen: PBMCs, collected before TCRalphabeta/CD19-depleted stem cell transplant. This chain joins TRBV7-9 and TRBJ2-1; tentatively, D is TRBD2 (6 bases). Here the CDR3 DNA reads TGTGCCTCCCTCCGGGGGAACACCTACAATGAGCAGTTCTTC. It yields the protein CASLRGNTYNEQFF.